This T cell receptor beta chain was captured in a study of blood T cell repertoires in COVID-19. The protocol was immunoSEQ multiplex PCR, while the TCRdb copy is restricted to in-frame clones and leaves out a portion. The sample includes some 70,000 clones, roughly 89% seen only once; the top ten take roughly 8.8%. This clonotype was obtained from a man between 50 and 59 years old with active COVID-19. Sample: peripheral blood.

The CDR3, as DNA: TGTGCCAGCAGCTTGACAGGGTTTCAGCCCCAGCATTTT. Protein product: CASSLTGFQPQHF. The rearrangement joins TRBV7-2 to TRBJ1-5; 7 nucleotides agree with TRBD1. V was clipped by 3 bases and J by 6 bases; unmatched bases: 2. This CDR3 region has 13 residues. Germline CDR1 reads SGHTA; CDR2 reads FQGNSA.